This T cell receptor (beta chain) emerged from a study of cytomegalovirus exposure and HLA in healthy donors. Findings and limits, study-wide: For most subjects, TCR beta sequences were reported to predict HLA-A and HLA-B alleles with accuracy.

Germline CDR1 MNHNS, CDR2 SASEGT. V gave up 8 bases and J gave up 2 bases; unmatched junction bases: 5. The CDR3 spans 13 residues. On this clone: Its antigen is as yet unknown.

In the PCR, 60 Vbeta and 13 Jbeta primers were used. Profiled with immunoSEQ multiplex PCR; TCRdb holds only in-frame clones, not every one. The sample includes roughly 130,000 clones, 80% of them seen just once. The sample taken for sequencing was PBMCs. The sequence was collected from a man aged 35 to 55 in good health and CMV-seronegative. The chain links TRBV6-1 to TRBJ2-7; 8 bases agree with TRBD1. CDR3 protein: CASPGQDAYEQYF. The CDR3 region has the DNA TGTGCCAGCCCGGGACAGGACGCCTACGAGCAGTACTTC.